The 6 T cell receptor beta chains given below trace back to one sample, sequenced in a study of shared clonotypes between healthy human individuals. Cells designated naive CD8 were CD45RO-negative and were positively selected for CCR7, with terminally differentiated effector memory CD45RA+ cells excluded. TCRdb's table, derived via immunoSEQ multiplex PCR, lists solely in-frame clones and lacks some. Of roughly 2,000,000 clones listed, around 96% are singletons. The sample was naive CD8+ T cells sorted from blood. The source of these receptors is a man aged 18 to 30 in good health.

This clone appeared a single time. The V call is TRBV21-1, the J call TRBJ2-5. TRBV21-1 is labeled a pseudogene. CDR3 length: 20 residues. The CDR3 reads CASSKVNHRGAKPGGETQYF. The CDR3, as DNA: TGTGCCAGCAGCAAAGTGAACCACAGGGGCGCTAAGCCCGGGGGGGAGACCCAGTACTTC.

The chain uses TRBV7-6 and TRBJ2-1; D call uncertain. CDR3 length: 13 amino acids. Germline CDR1 SGHVS, CDR2 FNYEAQ. V was shortened by 5 bases and J by 2 bases, with 7 bases between the two germline ends. The CDR3 region has the DNA TGTGCCAGCAGCAAATCGCCCTACAATGAGCAGTTCTTC. Its protein product is CASSKSPYNEQFF.

This clone came up once. The V gene is TRBV27, the J gene TRBJ1-4; perhaps TRBD1 as D (6 bases). The CDR3 is 14 residues long. The germline CDR1 and CDR2 sequences are MNHEY and SMNVEV (reference sequence). The V end was cut by 8 bases, the J end by 6 bases, with 16 bases between. CDR3 in DNA: TGTGCCAGCGGGCTAATAGCAGGGGATGAAAAACTGTTTTTT. Translation: CASGLIAGDEKLFF.

The chain combines TRBV11-2 with TRBJ2-3, with D perhaps TRBD2 (7 bases). Per germline, CDR1 SGHAT and CDR2 FQNNGV. V was cut by 4 bases and J by 2 bases, with 16 bases left in between. This CDR3 is 16 amino acids long. The CDR3 region has the DNA TGTGCCAGCAGCTCCCCTTCGGGGGGCTCCACAGATACGCAGTATTTT. Translated, it gives CASSSPSGGSTDTQYF.

V is TRBV5-4 and J is TRBJ2-5; 7 positions agree with TRBD2. V was pared by 7 bases and J by 4 bases, with 10 bases of the junction left unmatched. Germline CDR1 reads SGHNT; CDR2 reads YYREEE (reference sequence). The CDR3 extends over 14 amino acids. The CDR3 protein is CASGLAERGETQYF. CDR3 in DNA: TGTGCCAGCGGGCTAGCGGAGAGGGGAGAGACCCAGTACTTC.

V gene TRBV30 combines with J gene TRBJ1-2; possible D gene TRBD1, 5 bases. This CDR3 spans 15 amino acids. The germline gives CDR1 GTSNPN, CDR2 SVGIG (reference sequence). V was trimmed by 4 bases and J by 4 bases, leaving 19 bases between them. The CDR3 coding sequence is TGTGCCTGGAACGACAGTCCTGACAGCATCTATGGCTACACCTTC. Translating gives CAWNDSPDSIYGYTF.